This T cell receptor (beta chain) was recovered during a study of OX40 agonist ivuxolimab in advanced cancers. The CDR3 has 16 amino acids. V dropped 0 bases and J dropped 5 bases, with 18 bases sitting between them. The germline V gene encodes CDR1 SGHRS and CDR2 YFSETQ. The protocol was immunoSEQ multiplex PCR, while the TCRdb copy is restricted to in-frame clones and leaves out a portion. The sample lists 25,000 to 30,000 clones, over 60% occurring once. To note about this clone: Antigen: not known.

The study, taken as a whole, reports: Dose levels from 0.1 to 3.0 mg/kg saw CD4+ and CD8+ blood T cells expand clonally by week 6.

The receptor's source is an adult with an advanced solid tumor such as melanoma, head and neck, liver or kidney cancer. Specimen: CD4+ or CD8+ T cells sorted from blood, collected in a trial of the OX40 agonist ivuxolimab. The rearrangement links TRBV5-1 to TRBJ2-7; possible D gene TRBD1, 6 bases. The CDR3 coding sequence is TGCGCCAGCAGCTTGGAATGGGGCCAGGGGTTTGACGAGCAGTACTTC. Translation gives CASSLEWGQGFDEQYF.